This T cell receptor (beta chain) was observed in a study of CD8 T cells in Susac syndrome. Reverse transcription used about 0.45 to 1 ug RNA and random hexamers. TCRdb called the immunoSEQ multiplex PCR reads again in MiXCR, with one record for every CDR3 protein. The sample includes about 140,000 distinct CDR3 sequences, roughly 94% of them seen just once. In germline, CDR1 is SGHDT, CDR2 YYEEEE. With 2 bases removed from V and 3 bases from J, the gap between germline ends came to 8 bases. CDR3 size: 14 residues. Sequenced material: CD8+ T cells from PBMCs. The rearrangement links TRBV5-6 to TRBJ2-2; the D is unclear. The clonotype was recovered from a human donor with Susac syndrome. The CDR3 DNA follows: TGTGCCAGCAGCTTCCTTTCAGACACCGGGGAGCTGTTTTTT. Translation: CASSFLSDTGELFF.